The clone carrying this T cell receptor beta chain came up a few times. Its antigen is undetermined. TCRdb recomputed calls from the 5' RACE reads with MiXCR, one row per CDR3 protein. The top ten hold roughly 13% of the sample, which has roughly 130,000 distinct CDR3 sequences, about 17% seen once. This CDR3 comprises 18 residues. Per the germline V gene, CDR1 is LNHNV and CDR2 is YYDKDF (reference sequence). Trimming at V came to 0 bases and at J to 7 bases, leaving 13 bases not matched to a gene. This sample is drawn from a study of T-cell memory formation after mild COVID-19. The study's findings and limits: Largely, contracting CD4+ clones fell within CM and EM, and contracting CD8+ clones within EMRA. Within pre-infection memory, some responding clones were found, suggesting cross-reactive memory joined.

Material: PBMCs or a T cell subset sorted from them (not recorded which). J is TRBJ2-1 and V is TRBV15; TRBD2 agrees at 9 bases. The TCR was taken from an adult woman who had mild COVID-19 (a few samples of this study predate the infection). Cell type and time point are not known. The CDR3 protein is CATSRDTILAGVRNEQFF. As DNA, the CDR3 is TGTGCCACCAGCAGAGATACTATTTTAGCGGGAGTGAGGAATGAGCAGTTCTTC. Full variable domain (missing parts from reference TRBV15 and TRBJ2-1): DAMVIQNPRYQVTQFGKPVTLSCSQTLNHNVMYWYQQKSSQAPKLLFHYYDKDFNNEADTPDNFQSRRPNTSFCFLDIRSPGLGDTAMYLCATSRDTILAGVRNEQFFGPGTRLTVL.